This TCR beta chain comes out of a study of identical twins. General study points: Models came in too low on out-of-frame TCR alpha sharing in monozygotic twins.

A few counts support this clonotype. Its antigen is not known. The CDR3 totals 15 residues. CDR1 and CDR2 (germline): MNHNS, SASEGT. The ends lost 0 bases at V and 3 bases at J; junction bases unmatched: 5. In TCRdb, the 5' RACE reads were re-called with MiXCR into one record per CDR3 protein. The data hold about 890,000 distinct CDR3 sequences, with around an eighth observed a single time. These records were also assigned to another study, of yellow fever vaccine responses in identical twins.

J is TRBJ2-7 and V is TRBV6-1, with 7 bases identical to TRBD1. Material for sequencing was PBMCs. The source of this sequence is a woman aged 18-29 years in good health. This chain's CDR3 is CASSEAHGTDYEQYV. CDR3 DNA sequence: TGTGCCAGCAGTGAAGCCCATGGGACAGACTACGAGCAGTACGTC.